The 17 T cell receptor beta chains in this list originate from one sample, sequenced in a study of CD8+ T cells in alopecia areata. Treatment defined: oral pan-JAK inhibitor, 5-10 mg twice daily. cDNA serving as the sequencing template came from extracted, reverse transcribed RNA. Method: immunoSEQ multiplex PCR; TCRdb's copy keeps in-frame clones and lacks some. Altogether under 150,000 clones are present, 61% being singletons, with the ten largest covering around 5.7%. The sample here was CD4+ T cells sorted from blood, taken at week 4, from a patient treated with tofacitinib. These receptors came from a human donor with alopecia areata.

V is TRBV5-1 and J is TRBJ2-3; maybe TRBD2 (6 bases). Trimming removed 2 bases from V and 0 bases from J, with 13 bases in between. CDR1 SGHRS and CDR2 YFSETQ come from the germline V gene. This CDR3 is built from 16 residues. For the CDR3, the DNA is TGCGCCAGCAGCTTCGGGCGGGACTCCAGCACAGATACGCAGTATTTT. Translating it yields CASSFGRDSSTDTQYF. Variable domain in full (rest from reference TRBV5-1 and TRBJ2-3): KAGVTQTPRYLIKTRGQQVTLSCSPISGHRSVSWYQQTPGQGLQFLFEYFSETQRNKGNFPGRFSGRQFSNSRSEMNVSTLELGDSALYLCASSFGRDSSTDTQYFGPGTRLTVL.

CDR3 coding DNA: TGTGCCACCAGCAGAGAAGGCGCGTACGAGCAGTACTTC. Amino acid sequence: CATSREGAYEQYF. The gene calls are TRBV15 and TRBJ2-7; the D is unclear. V was shortened by 0 bases and J by 4 bases, with 7 bases between the two germline ends. The CDR3 runs 13 residues. Germline CDR1 reads LNHNV; CDR2 reads YYDKDF (reference sequence).

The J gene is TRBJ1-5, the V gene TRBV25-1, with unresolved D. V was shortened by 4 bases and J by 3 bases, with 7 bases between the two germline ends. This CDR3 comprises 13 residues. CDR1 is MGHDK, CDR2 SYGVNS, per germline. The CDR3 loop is CASSGAANQPQHF. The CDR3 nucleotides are TGTGCCAGCAGTGGGGCCGCCAATCAGCCCCAGCATTTT.

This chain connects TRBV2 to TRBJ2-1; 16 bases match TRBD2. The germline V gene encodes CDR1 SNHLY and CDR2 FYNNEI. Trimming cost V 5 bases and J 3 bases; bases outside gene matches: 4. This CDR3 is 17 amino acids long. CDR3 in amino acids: CASSPGTSGRGYNEQFF. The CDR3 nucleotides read TGTGCCAGCAGTCCTGGGACTAGCGGGAGGGGCTACAATGAGCAGTTCTTC.

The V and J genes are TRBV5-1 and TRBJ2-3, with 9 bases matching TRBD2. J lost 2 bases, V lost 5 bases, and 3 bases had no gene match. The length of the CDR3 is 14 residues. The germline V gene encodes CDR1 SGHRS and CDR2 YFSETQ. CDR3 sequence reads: CASRVAGATDTQYF. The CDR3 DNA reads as TGCGCCAGCAGGGTAGCGGGGGCCACAGATACGCAGTATTTT.

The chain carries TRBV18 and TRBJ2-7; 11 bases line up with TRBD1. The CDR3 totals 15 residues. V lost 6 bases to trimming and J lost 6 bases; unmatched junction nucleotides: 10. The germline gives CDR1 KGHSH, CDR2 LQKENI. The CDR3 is CASSKVGTGGLEQYF. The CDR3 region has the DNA TGTGCCAGCTCTAAAGTAGGGACAGGGGGACTCGAGCAGTACTTC. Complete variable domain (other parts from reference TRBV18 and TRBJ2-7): NAGVMQNPRHLVRRRGQEARLRCSPMKGHSHVYWYRQLPEEGLKFMVYLQKENIIDESGMPKERFSAEFPKEGPSILRIQQVVRGDSAAYFCASSKVGTGGLEQYFGPGTRLTVT.

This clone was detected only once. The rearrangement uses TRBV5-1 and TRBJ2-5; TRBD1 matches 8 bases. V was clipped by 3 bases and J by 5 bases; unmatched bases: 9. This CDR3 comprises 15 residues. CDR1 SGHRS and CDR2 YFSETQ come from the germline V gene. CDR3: CASSSGLTGVETQYF. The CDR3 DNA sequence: TGCGCCAGCAGCTCCGGCCTGACAGGGGTTGAGACCCAGTACTTC.

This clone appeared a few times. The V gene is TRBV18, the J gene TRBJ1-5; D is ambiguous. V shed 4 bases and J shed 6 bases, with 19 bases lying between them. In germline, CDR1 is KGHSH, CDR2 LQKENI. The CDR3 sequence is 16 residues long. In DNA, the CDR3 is TGTGCCAGCTCACAGAACACATCTATTAGTAGTCAGCCCCAGCATTTT. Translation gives CASSQNTSISSQPQHF.

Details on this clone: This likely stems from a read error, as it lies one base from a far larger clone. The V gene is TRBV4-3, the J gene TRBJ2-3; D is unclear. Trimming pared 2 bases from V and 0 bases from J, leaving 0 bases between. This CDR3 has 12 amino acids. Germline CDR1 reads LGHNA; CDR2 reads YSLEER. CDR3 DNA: TGCGCCAGCAGCCAAAGCACAGATACGCAGTATTTT. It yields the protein CASSQSTDTQYF.

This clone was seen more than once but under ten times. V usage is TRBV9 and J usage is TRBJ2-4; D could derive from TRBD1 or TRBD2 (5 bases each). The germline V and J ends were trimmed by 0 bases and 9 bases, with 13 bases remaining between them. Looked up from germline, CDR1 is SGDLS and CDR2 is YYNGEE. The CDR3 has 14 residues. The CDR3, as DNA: TGTGCCAGCAGCGTAGGGAGAGAAGGGACCATTCAGTACTTC. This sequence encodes CASSVGREGTIQYF.

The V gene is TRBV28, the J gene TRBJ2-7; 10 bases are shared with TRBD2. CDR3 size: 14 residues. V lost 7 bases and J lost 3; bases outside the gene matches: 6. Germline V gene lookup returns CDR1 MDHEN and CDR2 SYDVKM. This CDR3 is CASNLAGVSYEQYF. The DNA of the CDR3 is TGTGCCAGCAACCTAGCGGGAGTAAGCTACGAGCAGTACTTC.

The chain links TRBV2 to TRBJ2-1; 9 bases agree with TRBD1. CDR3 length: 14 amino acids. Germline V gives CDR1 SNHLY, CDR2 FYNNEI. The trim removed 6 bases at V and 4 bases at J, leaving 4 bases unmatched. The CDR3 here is CASRSGQGYNEQFF. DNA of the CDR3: TGTGCCAGCAGAAGCGGACAGGGGTACAATGAGCAGTTCTTC.

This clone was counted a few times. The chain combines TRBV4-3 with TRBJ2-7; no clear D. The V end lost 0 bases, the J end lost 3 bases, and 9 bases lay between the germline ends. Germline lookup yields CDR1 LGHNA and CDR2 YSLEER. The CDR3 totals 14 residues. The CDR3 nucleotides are TGCGCCAGCAGCCAAGATCGAAGCGACTACGAGCAGTACTTC. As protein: CASSQDRSDYEQYF.

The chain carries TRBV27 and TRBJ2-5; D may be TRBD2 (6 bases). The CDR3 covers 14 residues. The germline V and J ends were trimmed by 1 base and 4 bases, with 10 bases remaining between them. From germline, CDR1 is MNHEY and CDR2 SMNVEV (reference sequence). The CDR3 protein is CASSLYPEGETQYF. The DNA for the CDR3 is TGTGCCAGCAGTTTATACCCGGAGGGAGAGACCCAGTACTTC.

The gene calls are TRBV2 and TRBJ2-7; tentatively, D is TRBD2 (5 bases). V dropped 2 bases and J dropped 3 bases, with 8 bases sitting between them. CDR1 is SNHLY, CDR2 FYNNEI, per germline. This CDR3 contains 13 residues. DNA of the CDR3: TGTGCCAGCAGTGAAAGAGGACTCTACGAGCAGTACTTC. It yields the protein CASSERGLYEQYF.

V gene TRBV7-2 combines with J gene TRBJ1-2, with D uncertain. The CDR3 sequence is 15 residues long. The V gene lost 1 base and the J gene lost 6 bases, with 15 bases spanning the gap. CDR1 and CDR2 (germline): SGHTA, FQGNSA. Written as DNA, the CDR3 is TGTGCCAGCAGCTTAGAAGGAGGAAGGTGGGATGGCTACACCTTC. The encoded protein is CASSLEGGRWDGYTF.

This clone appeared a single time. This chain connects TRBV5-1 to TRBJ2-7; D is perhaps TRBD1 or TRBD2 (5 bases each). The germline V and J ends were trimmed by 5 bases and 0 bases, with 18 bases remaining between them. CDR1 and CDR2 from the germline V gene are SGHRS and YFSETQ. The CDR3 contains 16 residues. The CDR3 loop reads CASRRMFSDSSYEQYF. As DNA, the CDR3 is TGCGCCAGCAGGCGAATGTTTAGCGACAGCTCCTACGAGCAGTACTTC.